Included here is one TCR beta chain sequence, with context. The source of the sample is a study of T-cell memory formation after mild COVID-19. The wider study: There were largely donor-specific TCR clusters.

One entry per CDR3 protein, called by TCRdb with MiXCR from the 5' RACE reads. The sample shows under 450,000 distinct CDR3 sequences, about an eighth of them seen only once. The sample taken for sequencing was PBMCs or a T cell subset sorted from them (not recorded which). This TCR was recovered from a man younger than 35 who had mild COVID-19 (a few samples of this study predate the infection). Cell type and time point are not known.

CDR3 protein: CASSQDWAQFYEQYF. As DNA, the CDR3 is TGCGCCAGCAGCCAAGATTGGGCGCAGTTCTACGAGCAGTACTTC. The chain is built from TRBV4-3 and TRBJ2-7; D is uncertain. V gave up 0 bases and J gave up 3 bases, with 12 bases separating them. The CDR3 has 15 amino acids. CDR1 and CDR2 (germline): LGHNA, YSLEER.